The 10 T cell receptor beta chains below all came from one sample that was sequenced in a study of human T cells and chemical hapten exposure. MiXCR was run by TCRdb on the RACE reads, yielding one entry per CDR3 protein. Seen here are a few hundred thousand distinct CDR3 sequences, 6% to 7% observed once, and the top ten hold around 5.8%. The time point: patch test 2, 6 weeks after DPC sensitization. The treatment: therapeutic diphenylcyclopropenone sensitization with weekly scalp DPC. The sample was whole blood, taken in connection with sensitization to the hapten diphenylcyclopropenone (DPC). These receptors originate from a woman aged 18-29 years with alopecia areata. Some clones in this sample may be carry-over from other donors' samples.

The V call is TRBV6-5, the J call TRBJ2-5; 9 bases agree with TRBD2. The CDR3 sequence is 15 residues long. Trimming cost V 6 bases and J 1 base; bases outside gene matches: 6. The germline V gene has CDR1 MNHEY and CDR2 SVGAGI. CDR3 nucleotide sequence: TGTGCCAGCAGCCACTTAGCGGGGGCCCAAGAGACCCAGTACTTC. Its protein is CASSHLAGAQETQYF.

The chain couples TRBV21-1 to TRBJ2-3; TRBD2 was called by the table and not checked on the DNA. TRBV21-1 is assigned pseudogene status. This CDR3 region has 16 residues. CDR3 sequence: CASSHIGGGLRDTQYF. The CDR3 nucleotides read TGTGCCAGCAGCCACATCGGGGGGGGCCTCCGAGATACGCAGTATTTT.

This clonotype was counted many times. This sequence joins TRBV12-3 or TRBV12-4 and TRBJ1-2; D is uncertain. V lost 3 bases and J 5 bases, leaving 10 bases between the germline ends. The CDR3 consists of 13 residues. The CDR3 DNA is TGTGCCAGCAGTTTTGCCTTTGAATATGGCTACACCTTC. This translates into CASSFAFEYGYTF.

There are a few counts of this clonotype. The V and J genes are TRBV11-2 and TRBJ2-1; D is undetermined. The CDR3 extends over 12 amino acids. Trimming left V 5 bases short and J 5 bases short, with 7 bases between. Germline CDR1 reads SGHAT; CDR2 reads FQNNGV. This chain's CDR3 is CASSPSNNEQFF. CDR3 in DNA: TGTGCCAGCAGCCCCAGCAACAATGAGCAGTTCTTC. Supplemented by reference TRBV11-2 and TRBJ2-1, the full variable domain reads EAGVAQSPRYKIIEKRQSVAFWCNPISGHATLYWYQQILGQGPKLLIQFQNNGVVDDSQLPKDRFSAERLKGVDSTLKIQPAKLEDSAVYLCASSPSNNEQFFGPGTRLTVL.

The genes are TRBV12-3 or TRBV12-4 and TRBJ1-3; D unclear. Trimming removed 10 bases from V and 1 base from J, with 11 bases in between. The CDR3 sequence is 13 residues long. CDR3 coding DNA: TGTGCCACCCAACGGGGTTCTGGAAACACCATATATTTT. Translating gives CATQRGSGNTIYF.

The V gene is TRBV7-3, the J gene TRBJ2-3; D not resolved. Trimming removed 0 bases at V and 2 bases at J, with 9 bases between. Germline loops: CDR1 SGHTA, CDR2 FQGTGA. The CDR3 consists of 15 residues. The CDR3 DNA reads as TGTGCCAGCAGCTTAACTGACGGCTACACAGATACGCAGTATTTT. Translating gives CASSLTDGYTDTQYF.

This clonotype was recorded only once. The chain joins TRBV5-1 to TRBJ2-3; D call uncertain. V lost 7 bases and J lost 3, with 24 bases in between. The CDR3 has 17 residues. Per the germline V gene, CDR1 is SGHRS and CDR2 is YFSETQ. CDR3 sequence: CASQAGTFLLGTDTQYF. As DNA, the CDR3 is TGCGCCAGCCAGGCCGGAACTTTCCTTTTGGGAACAGATACGCAGTATTTT.

The V gene is TRBV29-1, the J gene TRBJ2-1, with D possibly being TRBD2 (5 bases). Looked up from germline, CDR1 is SQVTM and CDR2 is ANQGSEA. Trimming cost V 7 bases and J 9 bases, with 13 bases left between them. This CDR3 spans 11 amino acids. In DNA form, the CDR3 reads TGCAGCGCACTTAGCGTGACTGAGCAGTTCTTC. Its translation: CSALSVTEQFF.

Many counts were recorded for this clonotype. A junction end diverges from the germline sequence, so it may reflect a read error. J is TRBJ1-1 and V is TRBV5-1; D is perhaps TRBD1 (5 bases). The CDR3 totals 13 residues. Germline loops: CDR1 SGHRS, CDR2 YFSETQ. The CDR3 sequence is CASSSGQNTEAFF. The DNA of the CDR3 is TGTGCCAGCAGCTCAGGGCAGAACACTGAAGCTTTCTTT.

In this sample, this clonotype turned up many times. The CDR3 loop is CASSQDFPQGNTEAFF. The CDR3, as DNA: TGTGCCAGCAGCCAAGATTTCCCCCAAGGGAACACTGAAGCTTTCTTT. The chain uses TRBV14 and TRBJ1-1; D gene unclear. The V end lost 0 bases, the J end lost 1 base, and 12 bases lay between the germline ends. CDR1 SGHDN and CDR2 FVKESK come from the germline V gene. CDR3 length equals 16 residues.